This T cell receptor beta chain appears in the sequencing data of a study of T cell responses to AZD1222 COVID-19 vaccine. Worth noting for this clone: Its antigen is currently unknown.

Study observations and caveats: Donors skewed white British and female; clonal diversity was possibly underestimated.

The method was immunoSEQ multiplex PCR; TCRdb's version includes in-frame clones alone and lacks a portion of them. Of roughly 100,000 clones listed, around nine tenths were seen once; the top ten hold more than 15%. The specimen was peripheral blood, collected 28 days after the second AZD1222 dose. This TCR was sampled from an adult who received the AZD1222 COVID-19 vaccine.

CDR3: CASSLDWYEQFF. Written as DNA, the CDR3 is TGTGCCAGCAGCTTGGATTGGTATGAGCAGTTCTTC. The chain joins TRBV5-4 to TRBJ2-1; no reliable D call. In germline, CDR1 is SGHNT, CDR2 YYREEE (reference sequence). V was pared by 0 bases and J by 8 bases, with 6 bases between. The CDR3 length is 12 residues.